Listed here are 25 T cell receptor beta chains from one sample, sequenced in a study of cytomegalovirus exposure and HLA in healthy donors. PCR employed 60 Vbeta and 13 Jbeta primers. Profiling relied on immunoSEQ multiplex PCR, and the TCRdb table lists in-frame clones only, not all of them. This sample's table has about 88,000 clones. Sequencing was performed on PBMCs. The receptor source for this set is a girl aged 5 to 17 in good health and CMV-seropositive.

Written as DNA, the CDR3 is TGTGCCAGCAGCCTCAGGGAGAACACTGAAGCTTTCTTT. It specifies CASSLRENTEAFF. The V gene is TRBV4-2, the J gene TRBJ1-1; tentative D call: TRBD1 (5 bases). This CDR3 contains 13 residues. The germline gives CDR1 LGHNA, CDR2 YNFKEQ. V lost 4 bases, J lost 1 base, and 7 bases lay in between.

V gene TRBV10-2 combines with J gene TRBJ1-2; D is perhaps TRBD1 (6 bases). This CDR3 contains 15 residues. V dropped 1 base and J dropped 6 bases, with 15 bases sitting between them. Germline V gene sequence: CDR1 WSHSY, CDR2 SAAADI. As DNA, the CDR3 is TGCGCCAGCAGTGAGTACGACAGGTTTAAAGATGGCTACACCTTC. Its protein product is CASSEYDRFKDGYTF.

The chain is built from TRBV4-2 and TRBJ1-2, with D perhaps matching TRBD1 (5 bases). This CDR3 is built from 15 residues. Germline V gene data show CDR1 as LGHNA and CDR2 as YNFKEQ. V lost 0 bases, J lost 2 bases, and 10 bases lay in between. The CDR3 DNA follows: TGTGCCAGCAGCCAAGACTCCCGACAGAACTATGGCTACACCTTC. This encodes CASSQDSRQNYGYTF.

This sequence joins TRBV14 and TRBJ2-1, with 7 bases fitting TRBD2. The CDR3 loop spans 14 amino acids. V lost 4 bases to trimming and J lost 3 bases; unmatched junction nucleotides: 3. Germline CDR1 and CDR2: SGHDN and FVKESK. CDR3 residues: CASSLRTSYNEQFF. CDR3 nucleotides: TGTGCCAGCAGCCTGCGGACTAGCTACAATGAGCAGTTCTTC.

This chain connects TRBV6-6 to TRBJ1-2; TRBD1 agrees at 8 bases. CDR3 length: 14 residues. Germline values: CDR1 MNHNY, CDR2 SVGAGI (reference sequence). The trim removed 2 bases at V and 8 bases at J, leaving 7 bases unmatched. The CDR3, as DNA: TGTGCCAGCAGTTACCGGACAGGGTTGCTCGGCTACACCTTC. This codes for CASSYRTGLLGYTF.

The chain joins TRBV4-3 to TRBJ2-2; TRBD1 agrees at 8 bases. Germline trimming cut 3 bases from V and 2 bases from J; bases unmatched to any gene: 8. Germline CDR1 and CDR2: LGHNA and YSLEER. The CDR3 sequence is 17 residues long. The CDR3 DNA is TGCGCCAGCAGCCATGTGAGAACAGGGGGAAACACCGGGGAGCTGTTTTTT. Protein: CASSHVRTGGNTGELFF.

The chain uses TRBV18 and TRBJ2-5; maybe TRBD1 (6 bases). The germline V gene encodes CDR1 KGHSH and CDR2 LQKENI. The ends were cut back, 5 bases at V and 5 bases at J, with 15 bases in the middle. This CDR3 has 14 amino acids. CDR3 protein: CASSLPGVRETQYF. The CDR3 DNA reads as TGTGCCAGCTCATTGCCAGGGGTGAGGGAGACCCAGTACTTC.

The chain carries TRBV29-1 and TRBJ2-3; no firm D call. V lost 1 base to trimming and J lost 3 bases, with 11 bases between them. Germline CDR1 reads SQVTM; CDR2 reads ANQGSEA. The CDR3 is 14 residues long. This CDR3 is CSVEGVRETDTQYF. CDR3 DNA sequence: TGCAGCGTTGAAGGTGTGAGAGAAACAGATACGCAGTATTTT.

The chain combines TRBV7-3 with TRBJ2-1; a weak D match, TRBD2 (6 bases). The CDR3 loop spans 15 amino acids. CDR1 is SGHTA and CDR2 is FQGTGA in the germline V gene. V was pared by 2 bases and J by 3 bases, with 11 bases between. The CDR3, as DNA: TGTGCCAGCAGCTTAGGTGGGGGGTACTACAATGAGCAGTTCTTC. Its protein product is CASSLGGGYYNEQFF.

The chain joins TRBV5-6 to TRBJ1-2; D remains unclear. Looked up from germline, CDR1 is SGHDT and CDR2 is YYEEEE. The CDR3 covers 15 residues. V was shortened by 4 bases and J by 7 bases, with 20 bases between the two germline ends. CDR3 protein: CASSGRTLVGSGYTF. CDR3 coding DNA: TGTGCCAGCAGCGGGCGGACCCTCGTCGGGAGTGGCTACACCTTC.

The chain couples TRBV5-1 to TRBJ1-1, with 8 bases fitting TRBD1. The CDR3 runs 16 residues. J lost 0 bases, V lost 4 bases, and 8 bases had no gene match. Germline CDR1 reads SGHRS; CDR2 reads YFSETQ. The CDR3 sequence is CASSPSATGVNTEAFF. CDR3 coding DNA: TGCGCCAGCAGCCCGTCGGCGACAGGGGTGAACACTGAAGCTTTCTTT. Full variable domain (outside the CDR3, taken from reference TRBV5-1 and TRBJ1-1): KAGVTQTPRYLIKTRGQQVTLSCSPISGHRSVSWYQQTPGQGLQFLFEYFSETQRNKGNFPGRFSGRQFSNSRSEMNVSTLELGDSALYLCASSPSATGVNTEAFFGQGTRLTVV.

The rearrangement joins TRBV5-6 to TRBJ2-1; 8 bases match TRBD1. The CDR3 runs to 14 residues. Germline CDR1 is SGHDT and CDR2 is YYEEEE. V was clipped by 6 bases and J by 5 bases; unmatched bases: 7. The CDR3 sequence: CASTVPGQDNEQFF. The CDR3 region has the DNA TGTGCCAGCACAGTACCGGGACAGGACAATGAGCAGTTCTTC.

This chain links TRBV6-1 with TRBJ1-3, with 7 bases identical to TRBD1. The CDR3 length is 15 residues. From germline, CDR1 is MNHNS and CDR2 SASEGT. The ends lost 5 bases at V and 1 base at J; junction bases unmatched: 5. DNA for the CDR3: TGTGCCAGCAGTCAAGGACAGGTATCTGGAAACACCATATATTTT. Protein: CASSQGQVSGNTIYF.

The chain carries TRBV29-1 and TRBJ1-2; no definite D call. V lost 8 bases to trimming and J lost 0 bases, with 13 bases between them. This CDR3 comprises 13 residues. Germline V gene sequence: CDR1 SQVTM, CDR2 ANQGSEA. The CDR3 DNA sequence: TGCAGCTTCAGACCGGCGGCTAACTATGGCTACACCTTC. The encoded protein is CSFRPAANYGYTF. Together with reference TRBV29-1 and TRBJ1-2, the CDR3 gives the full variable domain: SAVISQKPSRDICQRGTSLTIQCQVDSQVTMMFWYRQQPGQSLTLIATANQGSEATYESGFVIDKFPISRPNLTFSTLTVSNMSPEDSSIYLCSFRPAANYGYTFGSGTRLTVV.

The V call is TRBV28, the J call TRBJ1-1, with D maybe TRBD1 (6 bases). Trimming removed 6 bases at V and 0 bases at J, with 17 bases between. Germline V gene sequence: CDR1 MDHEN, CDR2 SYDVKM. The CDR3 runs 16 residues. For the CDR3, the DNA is TGTGCCAGCAGCCGTCGACAGGTTCTAATGAACACTGAAGCTTTCTTT. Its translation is CASSRRQVLMNTEAFF.

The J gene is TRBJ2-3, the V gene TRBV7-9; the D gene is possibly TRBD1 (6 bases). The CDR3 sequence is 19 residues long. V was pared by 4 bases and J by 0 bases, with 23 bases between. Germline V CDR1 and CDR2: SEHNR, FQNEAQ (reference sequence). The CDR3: CASSSTVIKTGLSTDTQYF. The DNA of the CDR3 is TGTGCCAGCAGCTCTACAGTGATAAAGACAGGCCTAAGCACAGATACGCAGTATTTT.

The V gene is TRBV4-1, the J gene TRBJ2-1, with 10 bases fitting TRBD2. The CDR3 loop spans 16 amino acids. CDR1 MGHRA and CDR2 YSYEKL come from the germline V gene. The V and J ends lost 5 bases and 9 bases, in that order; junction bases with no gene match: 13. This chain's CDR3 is CASSDTGTSDPGEQFF. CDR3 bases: TGCGCCAGCAGCGACACCGGGACTAGCGACCCTGGTGAGCAGTTCTTC.

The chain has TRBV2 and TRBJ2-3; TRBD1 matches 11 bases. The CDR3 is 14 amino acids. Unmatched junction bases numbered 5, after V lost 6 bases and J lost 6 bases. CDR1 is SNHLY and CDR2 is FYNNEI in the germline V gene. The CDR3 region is CASRDRGRMDTQYF. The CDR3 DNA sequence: TGTGCCAGCAGGGACAGGGGGCGCATGGATACGCAGTATTTT. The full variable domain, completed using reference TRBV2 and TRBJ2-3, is EPEVTQTPSHQVTQMGQEVILRCVPISNHLYFYWYRQILGQKVEFLVSFYNNEISEKSEIFDDQFSVERPDGSNFTLKIRSTKLEDSAMYFCASRDRGRMDTQYFGPGTRLTVL.

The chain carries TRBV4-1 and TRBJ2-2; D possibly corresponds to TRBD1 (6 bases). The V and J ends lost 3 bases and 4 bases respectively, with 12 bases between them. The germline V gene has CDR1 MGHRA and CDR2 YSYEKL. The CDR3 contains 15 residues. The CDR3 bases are TGCGCCAGCAGCCAGCCCACAGGGTCCACCGGGGAGCTGTTTTTT. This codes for CASSQPTGSTGELFF.

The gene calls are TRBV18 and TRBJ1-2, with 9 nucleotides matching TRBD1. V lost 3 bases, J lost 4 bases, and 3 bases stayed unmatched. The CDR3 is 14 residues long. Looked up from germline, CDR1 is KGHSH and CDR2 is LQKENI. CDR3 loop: CASSPPGQGYGYTF. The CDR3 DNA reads TGTGCCAGCTCACCTCCGGGACAGGGCTATGGCTACACCTTC. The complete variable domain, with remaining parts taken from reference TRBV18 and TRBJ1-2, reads NAGVMQNPRHLVRRRGQEARLRCSPMKGHSHVYWYRQLPEEGLKFMVYLQKENIIDESGMPKERFSAEFPKEGPSILRIQQVVRGDSAAYFCASSPPGQGYGYTFGSGTRLTVV.

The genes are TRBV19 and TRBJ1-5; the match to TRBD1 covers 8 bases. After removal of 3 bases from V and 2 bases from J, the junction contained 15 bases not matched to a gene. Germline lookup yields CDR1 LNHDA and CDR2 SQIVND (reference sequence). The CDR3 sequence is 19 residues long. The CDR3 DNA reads TGTGCCAGTAGTATCCTCACGGGACAGGTTAGTAGGGGCAATCAGCCCCAGCATTTT. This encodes CASSILTGQVSRGNQPQHF. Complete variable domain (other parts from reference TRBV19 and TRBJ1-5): DGGITQSPKYLFRKEGQNVTLSCEQNLNHDAMYWYRQDPGQGLRLIYYSQIVNDFQKGDIAEGYSVSREKKESFPLTVTSAQKNPTAFYLCASSILTGQVSRGNQPQHFGDGTRLSIL.

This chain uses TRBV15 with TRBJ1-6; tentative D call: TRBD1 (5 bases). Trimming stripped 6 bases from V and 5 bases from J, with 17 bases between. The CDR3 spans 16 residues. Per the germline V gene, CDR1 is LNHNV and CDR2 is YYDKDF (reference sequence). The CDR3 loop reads CATRPSAGGDNSPLHF. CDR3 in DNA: TGTGCCACCAGACCCTCAGCAGGAGGGGATAATTCACCCCTCCACTTT. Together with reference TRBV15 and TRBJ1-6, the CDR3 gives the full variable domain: DAMVIQNPRYQVTQFGKPVTLSCSQTLNHNVMYWYQQKSSQAPKLLFHYYDKDFNNEADTPDNFQSRRPNTSFCFLDIRSPGLGDTAMYLCATRPSAGGDNSPLHFGNGTRLTVT.

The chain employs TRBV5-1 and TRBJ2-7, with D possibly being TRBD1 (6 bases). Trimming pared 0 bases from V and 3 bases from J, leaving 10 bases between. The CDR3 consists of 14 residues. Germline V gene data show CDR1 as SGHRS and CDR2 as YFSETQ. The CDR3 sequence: CASSLAGEGYEQYV. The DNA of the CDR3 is TGCGCCAGCAGCTTGGCAGGGGAAGGCTACGAGCAGTACGTC.

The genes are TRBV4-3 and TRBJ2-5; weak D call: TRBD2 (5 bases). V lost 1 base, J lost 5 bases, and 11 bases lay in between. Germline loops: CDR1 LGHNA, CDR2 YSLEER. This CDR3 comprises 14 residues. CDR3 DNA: TGCGCCAGCAGCCAAGTAGCGTTGGAGGAGACCCAGTACTTC. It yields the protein CASSQVALEETQYF.

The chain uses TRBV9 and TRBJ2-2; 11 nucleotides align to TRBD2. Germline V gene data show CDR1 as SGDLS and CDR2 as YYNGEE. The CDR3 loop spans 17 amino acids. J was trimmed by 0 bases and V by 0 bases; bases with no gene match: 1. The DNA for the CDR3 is TGTGCCAGCAGCGTAGTAGCGGGGGGGACGAACACCGGGGAGCTGTTTTTT. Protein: CASSVVAGGTNTGELFF.